These 5 T cell receptor beta chains were all obtained from the same sample, sequenced in a study of regulatory T cells in long-lasting Graves disease. CDR3 regions were amplified by Arm-PCR using iRepertoire HTBI primers to build TCR beta libraries. In TCRdb, the multiplex PCR reads were re-called with MiXCR into one record per CDR3 protein. This table holds about 540,000 distinct CDR3 sequences, around an eighth found once. Noted time point: newly diagnosed GD, antithyroid drugs for less than 3 months. The TCR library was prepared using RNA isolated from PBMCs. The same sample was also studied in work on T cells in Graves' hyperthyroidism and ophthalmopathy.

Sample: peripheral blood mononuclear cells (PBMCs), taken at new diagnosis, from a patient treated with antithyroid drugs. The origin of the receptors is a man aged 25 to 40 with Graves disease.

This clonotype was recorded at least ten times. The CDR3 region has the DNA TGTGCCAGCAGTTTATTGCACGGGAGAGGGACTAGCGGTAGGGACATTCAGTACTTC. Amino acids: CASSLLHGRGTSGRDIQYF. The V and J genes are TRBV27 and TRBJ2-4; TRBD2 matches at 11 bases. J gave up 8 bases and V 1 base, and 16 bases lay outside the gene matches. Germline V gives CDR1 MNHEY, CDR2 SMNVEV (reference sequence). This CDR3 is built from 19 residues.

This clonotype appeared many times. The rearrangement links TRBV10-3 to TRBJ1-6; 9 nucleotides agree with TRBD1. This CDR3 spans 15 amino acids. V was pared by 7 bases and J by 10 bases, with 11 bases of the junction left unmatched. Germline CDR1 is ENHRY and CDR2 is SYGVKD. CDR3 amino acids: CAITSEGQGRSPLHF. The CDR3 nucleotides are TGTGCCATCACCTCCGAGGGACAGGGCCGATCACCCCTCCACTTT.

This clonotype was detected many times. The chain has TRBV12-3 or TRBV12-4 and TRBJ2-5, with D perhaps given as TRBD1 or TRBD2 (5 bases each). The CDR3 extends over 15 amino acids. V was cut by 3 bases and J by 4 bases, with 15 bases left in between. The CDR3 reads CASSFGGVIPETQYF. CDR3 DNA sequence: TGTGCCAGCAGTTTTGGGGGAGTGATCCCAGAGACCCAGTACTTC.

This chain links TRBV19 with TRBJ2-2, with 8 positions matching TRBD2. This CDR3 is 16 amino acids long. The V and J ends lost 7 bases and 4 bases, in that order; junction bases with no gene match: 11. In germline, CDR1 is LNHDA, CDR2 SQIVND (reference sequence). The CDR3 spells CASKNGRAAATGELFF. CDR3 nucleotide sequence: TGTGCCAGTAAAAACGGGAGGGCCGCGGCCACCGGGGAGCTGTTTTTT.

The CDR3 bases are TGTGCCAGCAGTTTCACGGGACTGGTATACAATGAGCAGTTCTTC. Its protein is CASSFTGLVYNEQFF. This chain uses TRBV28 with TRBJ2-1; weak D call: TRBD2 (6 bases). CDR1 is MDHEN and CDR2 is SYDVKM in the germline V gene. V lost 3 bases and J lost 4, with 13 bases in between. The CDR3 totals 15 residues.